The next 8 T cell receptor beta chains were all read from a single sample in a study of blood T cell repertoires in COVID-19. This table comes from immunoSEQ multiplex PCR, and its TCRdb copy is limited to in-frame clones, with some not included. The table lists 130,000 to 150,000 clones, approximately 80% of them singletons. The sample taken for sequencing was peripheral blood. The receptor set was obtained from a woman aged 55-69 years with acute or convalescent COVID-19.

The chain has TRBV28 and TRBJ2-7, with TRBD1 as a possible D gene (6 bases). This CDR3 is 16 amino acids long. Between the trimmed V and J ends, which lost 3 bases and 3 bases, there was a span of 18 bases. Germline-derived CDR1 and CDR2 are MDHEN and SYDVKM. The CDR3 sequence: CASSFQANRARYEQYF. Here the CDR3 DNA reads TGTGCCAGCAGTTTCCAGGCCAACAGGGCCCGCTACGAGCAGTACTTC.

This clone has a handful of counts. CDR3 bases: TGTGCCAGCACCCCCTTCGGGGGAGCCCCCTACGAGCAGTACTTC. It yields the protein CASTPFGGAPYEQYF. The J gene is TRBJ2-7, the V gene TRBV11-2; perhaps TRBD2 as D (6 bases). The CDR3 length is 15 residues. V shed 7 bases and J shed 2 bases, with 18 bases lying between them. Germline assignment: CDR1 SGHAT and CDR2 FQNNGV.

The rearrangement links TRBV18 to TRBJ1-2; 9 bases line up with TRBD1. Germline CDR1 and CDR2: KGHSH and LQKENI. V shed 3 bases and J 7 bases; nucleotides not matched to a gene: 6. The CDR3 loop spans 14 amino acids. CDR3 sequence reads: CASSPGQGGGGYTF. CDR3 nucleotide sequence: TGTGCCAGCTCACCGGGACAGGGAGGTGGTGGCTACACCTTC.

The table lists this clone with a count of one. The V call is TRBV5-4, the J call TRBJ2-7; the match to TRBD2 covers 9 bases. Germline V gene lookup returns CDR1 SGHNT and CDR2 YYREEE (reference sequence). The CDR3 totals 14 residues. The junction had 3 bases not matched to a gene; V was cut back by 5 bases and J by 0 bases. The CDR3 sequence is CASSPSGTSYEQYF. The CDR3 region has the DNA TGTGCCAGCAGTCCTAGCGGGACCTCCTACGAGCAGTACTTC. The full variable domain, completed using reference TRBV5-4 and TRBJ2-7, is ETGVTQSPTHLIKTRGQQVTLRCSSQSGHNTVSWYQQALGQGPQFIFQYYREEENGRGNFPPRFSGLQFPNYSSELNVNALELDDSALYLCASSPSGTSYEQYFGPGTRLTVT.

As DNA, the CDR3 is TGCGCCAGCAGCTCTGGACTAGTAGGCGGGGAGCTGTTTTTT. Protein product: CASSSGLVGGELFF. The chain employs TRBV5-1 and TRBJ2-2; 7 positions agree with TRBD2. This CDR3 region has 14 residues. Germline lookup yields CDR1 SGHRS and CDR2 YFSETQ. With V trimmed by 3 bases and J by 7 bases, 6 bases remained unmatched.

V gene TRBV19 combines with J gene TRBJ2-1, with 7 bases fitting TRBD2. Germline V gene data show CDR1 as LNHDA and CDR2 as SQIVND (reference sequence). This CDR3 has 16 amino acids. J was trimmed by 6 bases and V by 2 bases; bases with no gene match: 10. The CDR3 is CASSIFMGLTSNEQFF. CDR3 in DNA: TGTGCCAGTAGTATATTTATGGGACTAACCTCCAATGAGCAGTTCTTC.

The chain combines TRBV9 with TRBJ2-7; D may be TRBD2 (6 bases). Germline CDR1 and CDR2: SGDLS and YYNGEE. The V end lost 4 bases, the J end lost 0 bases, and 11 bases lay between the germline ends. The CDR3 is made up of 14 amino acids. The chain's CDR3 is CASSSGEPSYEQYF. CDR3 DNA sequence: TGTGCCAGCAGCTCGGGAGAGCCCTCCTACGAGCAGTACTTC.

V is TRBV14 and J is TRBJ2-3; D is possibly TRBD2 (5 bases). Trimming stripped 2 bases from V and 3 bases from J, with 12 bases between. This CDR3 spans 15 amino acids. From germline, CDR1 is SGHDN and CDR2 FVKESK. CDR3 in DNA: TGTGCCAGCAGCCAAATGACGGGCGGGACAGATACGCAGTATTTT. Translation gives CASSQMTGGTDTQYF.